These 22 T cell receptor beta chains were all obtained from the same sample, sequenced in a study of memory CD4+ T cells and cytomegalovirus serostatus. TCRdb's table, derived via immunoSEQ multiplex PCR, lists solely in-frame clones and lacks some. Counted here are 61,000 or so clones, 60% to 85% occurring once; the ten biggest clones make up 0.53%. The sort gate was single viable CD3+CD4+CD8-CD45RO+ cells for memory CD4+ T cells. Sample: memory CD4+ T cells from blood. The receptors here all came from an adult in good health and CMV-seronegative. Some clones in this sample may be carry-over from other donors' samples.

This chain connects TRBV28 to TRBJ2-2, with TRBD1 as a possible D gene (6 bases). Germline CDR1 reads MDHEN; CDR2 reads SYDVKM. V dropped 5 bases and J dropped 3 bases, with 7 bases sitting between them. The CDR3 contains 13 residues. The CDR3 nucleotides are TGTGCCAGCAGTCCAGGGGACACCGGGGAGCTGTTTTTT. Protein product: CASSPGDTGELFF.

The chain joins TRBV11-2 to TRBJ1-1; D is uncertain. Germline CDR1 and CDR2: SGHAT and FQNNGV. This CDR3 contains 16 residues. V was cut by 1 base and J by 0 bases, with 12 bases left in between. CDR3 DNA: TGTGCCAGCAGCTTAGGGTCTAGAAATCTGAACACTGAAGCTTTCTTT. Translated, it gives CASSLGSRNLNTEAFF.

The CDR3 nucleotides are TGTGCCAGCAGCGAGGGACCGGGACTTCCGAACACCGGGGAGCTGTTTTTT. This gives the protein CASSEGPGLPNTGELFF. The chain is built from TRBV9 and TRBJ2-2, with D maybe TRBD2 (6 bases). Germline values: CDR1 SGDLS, CDR2 YYNGEE. The CDR3 is made up of 17 amino acids. Trimming shortened V by 3 bases and J by 0 bases, and 15 bases separated the two germline ends.

The V call is TRBV11-2, the J call TRBJ2-7, with TRBD2 matching 9 bases. The CDR3 is 13 amino acids. The germline V gene has CDR1 SGHAT and CDR2 FQNNGV. Losses at the gene ends were 0 bases for V and 9 bases for J; bases not matched to a gene: 3. The CDR3 loop is CASSLEAGGRQYF. The CDR3, as DNA: TGTGCCAGCAGCTTAGAAGCGGGGGGACGGCAGTACTTC.

V and J are TRBV4-3 and TRBJ2-5; TRBD2 agrees at 7 bases. The CDR3 sequence is 17 residues long. V shed 1 base, J shed 4 bases, and the junction held 12 bases outside the gene matches. In germline, CDR1 is LGHNA, CDR2 YSLEER. The CDR3 DNA sequence: TGCGCCAGCAGCCAAGGGAGCGGGGTGAGGGTTGGAGAGACCCAGTACTTC. It codes for CASSQGSGVRVGETQYF.

The chain employs TRBV30 and TRBJ1-3; 9 bases align to TRBD1. The length of the CDR3 is 15 residues. V lost 1 base to trimming and J lost 2 bases; unmatched junction nucleotides: 3. Germline-derived CDR1 and CDR2 are GTSNPN and SVGIG (reference sequence). The CDR3 DNA follows: TGTGCCTGGAGTGCCGGGACAGGGCCTGGAAACACCATATATTTT. Translation: CAWSAGTGPGNTIYF.

Concerning this clone: One junction end does not reproduce the germline sequence, and a read error may be involved. J is TRBJ1-2 and V is TRBV30; no firm D call. Germline V CDR1 and CDR2: GTSNPN, SVGIG (reference sequence). CDR3 length: 12 amino acids. This chain's CDR3 is CAWSVRGRAEFF. DNA of the CDR3: TGTGCCTGGAGTGTACGGGGTCGGGCAGAATTCTTC.

The chain employs TRBV9 and TRBJ1-1; D is ambiguous. Trimming stripped 0 bases from V and 1 base from J, with 13 bases between. The CDR3 extends over 16 amino acids. Per germline, CDR1 SGDLS and CDR2 YYNGEE. This CDR3 reads CASSVGYEGRNTEAFF. CDR3 in DNA: TGTGCCAGCAGCGTAGGGTATGAGGGAAGGAACACTGAAGCTTTCTTT. The entire variable domain, with the rest obtained from reference TRBV9 and TRBJ1-1, is as follows: DSGVTQTPKHLITATGQRVTLRCSPRSGDLSVYWYQQSLDQGLQFLIQYYNGEERAKGNILERFSAQQFPDLHSELNLSSLELGDSALYFCASSVGYEGRNTEAFFGQGTRLTVV.

The sample holds one count of this clone. This chain uses TRBV6-6 with TRBJ2-1; 7 bases map to TRBD2. Trimming cost V 5 bases and J 2 bases; bases outside gene matches: 6. The CDR3 is 15 amino acids. CDR1 and CDR2 (germline): MNHNY, SVGAGI (reference sequence). The CDR3, as DNA: TGTGCCAGCAGTCCCCCGGGGGGTACCTACAATGAGCAGTTCTTC. Translated: CASSPPGGTYNEQFF.

The chain has TRBV7-6 and TRBJ2-3; D is ambiguous. Germline CDR1 is SGHVS and CDR2 is FNYEAQ. The V and J ends lost 4 bases and 6 bases respectively, with 8 bases between them. The CDR3 runs 12 residues. The CDR3 here is CASSSPLDTQYF. DNA for the CDR3: TGTGCCAGCAGCTCCCCCCTGGATACGCAGTATTTT. The whole variable domain, remainder taken from reference TRBV7-6 and TRBJ2-3, is GAGVSQSPRYKVTKRGQDVALRCDPISGHVSLYWYRQALGQGPEFLTYFNYEAQQDKSGLPNDRFSAERPEGSISTLTIQRTEQRDSAMYRCASSSPLDTQYFGPGTRLTVL.

This clone was observed a few times. This rearrangement joins TRBV19 to TRBJ1-5, with D perhaps matching TRBD1 (6 bases). Germline V gene lookup returns CDR1 LNHDA and CDR2 SQIVND (reference sequence). Between the trimmed V and J ends, which lost 7 bases and 6 bases, there was a span of 13 bases. The CDR3 extends over 13 amino acids. CDR3 coding DNA: TGTGCCAGTACCCCGGGGGGCCCTCAGCCCCAGCATTTT. Encoded protein: CASTPGGPQPQHF.

The J gene is TRBJ1-3, the V gene TRBV7-2; D ambiguous. Trimming left V 1 base short and J 0 bases short, with 7 bases between. The germline V gene encodes CDR1 SGHTA and CDR2 FQGNSA. This CDR3 comprises 15 residues. CDR3 amino acids: CASSLDGSSGNTIYF. Written as DNA, the CDR3 is TGTGCCAGCAGCTTAGACGGAAGCTCTGGAAACACCATATATTTT.

For the CDR3, the DNA is TGTGCCAGCAGGGGACTAGCGCAAGAGACCCAGTACTTC. This gives the protein CASRGLAQETQYF. The chain employs TRBV2 and TRBJ2-5, with 10 bases lining up with TRBD2. The CDR3 covers 13 residues. The V and J ends lost 6 bases and 2 bases, in that order; junction bases with no gene match: 0. The germline V gene has CDR1 SNHLY and CDR2 FYNNEI. Full variable domain (outside the CDR3, taken from reference TRBV2 and TRBJ2-5): EPEVTQTPSHQVTQMGQEVILRCVPISNHLYFYWYRQILGQKVEFLVSFYNNEISEKSEIFDDQFSVERPDGSNFTLKIRSTKLEDSAMYFCASRGLAQETQYFGPGTRLLVL.

This clone was counted only a few times. V is TRBV7-2 and J is TRBJ1-3; D is uncertain. The CDR3 totals 15 residues. The germline V gene has CDR1 SGHTA and CDR2 FQGNSA. V was pared by 5 bases and J by 0 bases, with 11 bases between. The CDR3 nucleotides are TGTGCCAGCAGCCCTAATTACAGCTCTGGAAACACCATATATTTT. Amino acid sequence: CASSPNYSSGNTIYF.

The rearrangement links TRBV19 to TRBJ2-5; D is uncertain. This CDR3 has 14 amino acids. The V and J ends lost 3 bases and 1 base respectively, with 9 bases between them. Germline lookup yields CDR1 LNHDA and CDR2 SQIVND (reference sequence). CDR3 coding DNA: TGTGCCAGTAGTATGTTCGGCAGCCAAGAGACCCAGTACTTC. This sequence encodes CASSMFGSQETQYF. The complete variable domain, with remaining parts taken from reference TRBV19 and TRBJ2-5, reads DGGITQSPKYLFRKEGQNVTLSCEQNLNHDAMYWYRQDPGQGLRLIYYSQIVNDFQKGDIAEGYSVSREKKESFPLTVTSAQKNPTAFYLCASSMFGSQETQYFGPGTRLLVL.

This sequence joins TRBV6-5 and TRBJ1-4; no firm D call. The V end lost 5 bases, the J end lost 3 bases, and 10 bases lay between the germline ends. Germline values: CDR1 MNHEY, CDR2 SVGAGI. CDR3 size: 14 residues. CDR3 coding DNA: TGTGCCAGCAGTCCAAGGGCCCCTAATGAAAAACTGTTTTTT. It yields the protein CASSPRAPNEKLFF.

This chain connects TRBV6-6 to TRBJ2-7; 7 bases align to TRBD1. The CDR3 sequence is 15 residues long. The V and J ends lost 0 bases and 9 bases, in that order; junction bases with no gene match: 11. The germline CDR1 and CDR2 sequences are MNHNY and SVGAGI (reference sequence). CDR3 DNA sequence: TGTGCCAGCAGTTACTCCCAACGGGACAGCTTCGGGCAGTACTTC. It translates to CASSYSQRDSFGQYF.

This clone showed up just once. J is TRBJ2-4 and V is TRBV7-2, with D maybe TRBD2 (5 bases). The germline V gene has CDR1 SGHTA and CDR2 FQGNSA. CDR3 size: 14 residues. Trimming pared 1 base from V and 8 bases from J, leaving 12 bases between. CDR3 DNA: TGTGCCAGCAGCTTAGGGTCAAACGGGGACATTCAGTACTTC. Residues: CASSLGSNGDIQYF.

In DNA, the CDR3 is TGCGCCAGCAGCCAGATAAGGCCTACTAACTATGGCTACACCTTC. It specifies CASSQIRPTNYGYTF. The chain links TRBV4-3 to TRBJ1-2; D is uncertain. Germline loops: CDR1 LGHNA, CDR2 YSLEER. There are 15 residues in the CDR3. V was pared by 3 bases and J by 0 bases, with 11 bases between.

V gene TRBV6-1 combines with J gene TRBJ1-5; 7 bases are shared with TRBD1. This CDR3 comprises 14 residues. V was pared by 6 bases and J by 6 bases, with 8 bases of the junction left unmatched. CDR1 is MNHNS and CDR2 is SASEGT in the germline V gene. The CDR3 reads CASRGGQWVQPQHF. CDR3 nucleotide sequence: TGTGCCAGCAGGGGGGGACAGTGGGTTCAGCCCCAGCATTTT.

This CDR3 is CASSIKGTGGTLNTEAFF. DNA of the CDR3: TGTGCCAGCAGTATAAAAGGGACAGGGGGGACTTTGAACACTGAAGCTTTCTTT. The rearrangement links TRBV27 to TRBJ1-1, with 11 bases matching TRBD1. Germline CDR1 and CDR2: MNHEY and SMNVEV (reference sequence). J was trimmed by 0 bases and V by 5 bases; bases with no gene match: 11. The CDR3 totals 18 residues.

Written as DNA, the CDR3 is TGTGCCAGCAGGTCCGGGACTAGCGGGGGTGAGCAGTTCTTC. Translating it yields CASRSGTSGGEQFF. The V and J genes are TRBV6-1 and TRBJ2-1, with 14 positions matching TRBD2. V lost 6 bases and J lost 9; bases outside the gene matches: 4. Per the germline V gene, CDR1 is MNHNS and CDR2 is SASEGT. The CDR3 has 14 residues.